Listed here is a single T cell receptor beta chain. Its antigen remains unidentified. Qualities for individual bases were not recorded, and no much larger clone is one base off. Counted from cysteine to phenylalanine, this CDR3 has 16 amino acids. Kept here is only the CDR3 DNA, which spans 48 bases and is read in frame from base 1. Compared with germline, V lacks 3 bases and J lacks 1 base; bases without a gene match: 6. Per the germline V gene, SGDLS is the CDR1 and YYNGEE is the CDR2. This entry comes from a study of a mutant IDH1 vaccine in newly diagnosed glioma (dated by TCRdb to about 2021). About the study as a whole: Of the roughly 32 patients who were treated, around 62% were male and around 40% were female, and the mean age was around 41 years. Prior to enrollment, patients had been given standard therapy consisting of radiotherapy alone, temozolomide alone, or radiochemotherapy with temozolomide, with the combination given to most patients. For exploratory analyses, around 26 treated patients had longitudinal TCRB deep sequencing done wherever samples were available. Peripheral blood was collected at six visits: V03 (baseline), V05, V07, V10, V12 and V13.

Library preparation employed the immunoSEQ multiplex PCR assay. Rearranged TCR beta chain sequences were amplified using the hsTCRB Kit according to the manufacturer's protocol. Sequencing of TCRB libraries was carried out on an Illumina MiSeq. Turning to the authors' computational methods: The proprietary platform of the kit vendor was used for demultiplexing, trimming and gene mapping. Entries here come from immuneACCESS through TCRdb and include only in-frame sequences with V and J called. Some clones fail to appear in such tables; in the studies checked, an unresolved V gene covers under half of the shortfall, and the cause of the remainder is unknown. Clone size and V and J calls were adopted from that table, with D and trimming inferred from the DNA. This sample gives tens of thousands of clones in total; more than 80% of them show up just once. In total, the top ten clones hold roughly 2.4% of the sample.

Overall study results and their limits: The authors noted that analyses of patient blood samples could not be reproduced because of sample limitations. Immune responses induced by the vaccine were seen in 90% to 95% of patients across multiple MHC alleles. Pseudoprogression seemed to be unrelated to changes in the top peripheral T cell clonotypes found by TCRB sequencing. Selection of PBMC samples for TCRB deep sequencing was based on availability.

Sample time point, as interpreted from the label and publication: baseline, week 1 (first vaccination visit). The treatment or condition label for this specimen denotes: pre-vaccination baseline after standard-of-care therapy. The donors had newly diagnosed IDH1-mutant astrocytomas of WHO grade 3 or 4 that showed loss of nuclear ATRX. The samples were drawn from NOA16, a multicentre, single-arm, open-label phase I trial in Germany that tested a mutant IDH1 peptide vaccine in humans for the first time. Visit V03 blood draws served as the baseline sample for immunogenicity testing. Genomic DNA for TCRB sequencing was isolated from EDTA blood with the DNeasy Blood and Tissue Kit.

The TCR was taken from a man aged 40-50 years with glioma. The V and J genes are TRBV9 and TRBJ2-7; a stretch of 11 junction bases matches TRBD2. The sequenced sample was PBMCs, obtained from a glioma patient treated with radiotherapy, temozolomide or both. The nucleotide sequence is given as TGTGCCAGCAGCGCCCGACTAGCGGGACGATCCTACGAGCAGTACTTC. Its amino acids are CASSARLAGRSYEQYF.